This entry is about one TCR beta chain. Its antigen is undetermined. A multiplex PCR was run with 60 Vbeta primers and 13 Jbeta primers. Some clones are missing from TCRdb's copy, which holds only in-frame ones; the method was immunoSEQ multiplex PCR. The table records around 140,000 clones, around 82% of them present only once. These data belong to a study of cytomegalovirus exposure and HLA in healthy donors. Study conclusions and caveats: A later analysis showed that HLA-associated TCR beta chains had undergone more clonal expansion than equally common others.

Germline CDR1 and CDR2: SNHLY and FYNNEI. Trimming left V 7 bases short and J 6 bases short, with 10 bases between. CDR3 length: 12 residues. The TCR was taken from a man in his late teens or twenties in good health and CMV-seropositive. The chain employs TRBV2 and TRBJ1-3; a possible D gene is TRBD1 (6 bases). Sample: PBMCs. The CDR3 coding sequence is TGTGCCAGCATGAAGGGGGAAAACACCATATATTTT. It is translated as CASMKGENTIYF.